A selection of T cell receptor beta chains follows, all from one sample in a study of CD8+CD57+ T cells in acquired aplastic anemia. TCRdb processed the reads anew with MiXCR; each CDR3 protein has one entry. The sample lists roughly 150,000 distinct CDR3 sequences; about 45% were seen once. The sequencing input was sorted CD4+, CD8+, or CD8+CD57+ T cells (not recorded which) from PBMCs. All receptors derive from a human donor with aplastic anemia. Both conserved end residues are part of each CDR3. A D gene is named only where the DNA matches it firmly. Clone size, where shown, is once, few, many, or a class for clones that have expanded.

D gene: .
clone size: once
J gene: TRBJ2-5
V gene: TRBV7-7
CDR3 DNA: TGTGTCAGCAGCAGCGATGGGGAGACCCAGTACTTC
CDR3 protein: CVSSSDGETQYF

D gene: .
clone size: many
J gene: TRBJ2-7
V gene: TRBV5-6
CDR3 DNA: TGTGCCAGCAGCTCTACTAGTACGGGGCACGAGCAGTACTTC
CDR3 protein: CASSSTSTGHEQYF

D gene: TRBD2
clone size: few
J gene: TRBJ2-3
V gene: TRBV27
CDR3 DNA: TGTGCCAGCAATAGTCTAGCGGTCACAGATACGCAGTATTTT
CDR3 protein: CASNSLAVTDTQYF

D gene: .
clone size: many
J gene: TRBJ2-7
V gene: TRBV27
CDR3 DNA: TGTGCCAGCAGTATCAGACAGAGCTCCTACGAGCAGTACTTC
CDR3 protein: CASSIRQSSYEQYF

D gene: TRBD2
clone size: .
J gene: TRBJ2-1
V gene: TRBV15
CDR3 DNA: TGTGCCACCAGCCGCACTAGCGGCTCCTACAATGAGCAGTTCTTC
CDR3 protein: CATSRTSGSYNEQFF

D gene: .
clone size: few
J gene: TRBJ2-7
V gene: TRBV7-6
CDR3 DNA: TGTGCCAGCAGCTTGGGGGGGCCGCGCTCCTACGAGCAGTACTTC
CDR3 protein: CASSLGGPRSYEQYF

D gene: .
clone size: .
J gene: TRBJ2-5
V gene: TRBV29-1
CDR3 DNA: TGCAGCGTTGAGTCGGCTCTTTCGTGGGAGACCCAGTACTTC
CDR3 protein: CSVESALSWETQYF

D gene: TRBD1
clone size: few
J gene: TRBJ1-2
V gene: TRBV27
CDR3 DNA: TGTGCCAGCAGTTTAGAAAAAATTGGGACAGGGATCACGGATGGCTACACCTTC
CDR3 protein: CASSLEKIGTGITDGYTF

D gene: .
clone size: .
J gene: TRBJ1-1
V gene: TRBV29-1
CDR3 DNA: TGCAGCGTCACGACTCTCACTGAAGCTTTCTTT
CDR3 protein: CSVTTLTEAFF

D gene: .
clone size: .
J gene: TRBJ1-4
V gene: TRBV18
CDR3 DNA: TGTGCCAGCTCACCCCTACTCGGAACTAATGAAAAACTGTTTTTT
CDR3 protein: CASSPLLGTNEKLFF

D gene: TRBD1
clone size: .
J gene: TRBJ1-2
V gene: TRBV7-2
CDR3 DNA: TGTGCCAGCAGCTACGACAGGGAGGGCGGCTACACCTTC
CDR3 protein: CASSYDREGGYTF

D gene: .
clone size: many
J gene: TRBJ2-2
V gene: TRBV7-2
CDR3 DNA: TGTGCCAGCAGCTTCGGATGGAACACCGGGGAGCTGTTTTTT
CDR3 protein: CASSFGWNTGELFF

D gene: .
clone size: .
J gene: TRBJ2-1
V gene: TRBV2
CDR3 DNA: TGTGCCTCCATAGTACCGCTCGCAAGCAATGAGCAGTTCTTC
CDR3 protein: CASIVPLASNEQFF

D gene: .
clone size: medium-sized
J gene: TRBJ2-1
V gene: TRBV29-1
CDR3 DNA: TGCAGCGTTGAAGATAAGGACGGATCCTACAATGAGCAGTTCTTC
CDR3 protein: CSVEDKDGSYNEQFF

D gene: .
clone size: .
J gene: TRBJ2-2
V gene: TRBV6-1
CDR3 DNA: TGTGCCAGCAGTGGGTGGGACGGCACCGGGGAGCTGTTTTTT
CDR3 protein: CASSGWDGTGELFF

D gene: TRBD2
clone size: many
J gene: TRBJ2-1
V gene: TRBV5-1
CDR3 DNA: TGCGCCAGCAGCTTGGCCAGGCTAGCGGGACTGAGTGAGCAGTTCTTC
CDR3 protein: CASSLARLAGLSEQFF

D gene: .
clone size: .
J gene: TRBJ1-1
V gene: TRBV10-3
CDR3 DNA: TGTGCCATCAGTGGCGAGGGGATGAACACTGAAGCTTTCTTT
CDR3 protein: CAISGEGMNTEAFF

D gene: .
clone size: many
J gene: TRBJ2-5
V gene: TRBV6-1
CDR3 DNA: TGTGCCAGCAGCGGGGTGAGAGGTGAGACCCAGTACTTC
CDR3 protein: CASSGVRGETQYF

D gene: .
clone size: .
J gene: TRBJ2-5
V gene: TRBV2
CDR3 DNA: TGTGCCAGCGACGTTAGCGGAGGGGAGACCCAGTACTTC
CDR3 protein: CASDVSGGETQYF

D gene: .
clone size: many
J gene: TRBJ1-1
V gene: TRBV12-3/TRBV12-4
CDR3 DNA: TGTGCCAGCAGCCCCGGGCCCCGAGGCTCGACTTTCTTT
CDR3 protein: CASSPGPRGSTFF

D gene: .
clone size: .
J gene: TRBJ2-7
V gene: TRBV20-1
CDR3 DNA: TGCAGTGCTACCCAGCTAGCAGGCGAGCAGTACTTC
CDR3 protein: CSATQLAGEQYF

D gene: TRBD1
clone size: .
J gene: TRBJ2-7
V gene: TRBV6-1
CDR3 DNA: TGTGCCAGCAGTCGGACAGGGTACCGGACGCAGTACTTC
CDR3 protein: CASSRTGYRTQYF

D gene: .
clone size: .
J gene: TRBJ2-5
V gene: TRBV9
CDR3 DNA: TGTGCTAGCAGCGTAGGCATGACCCAGTACTTC
CDR3 protein: CASSVGMTQYF

D gene: .
clone size: .
J gene: TRBJ1-2
V gene: TRBV19
CDR3 DNA: TGTGCCGTAGAGGAGCGAGGTGCTAACTATGGCTACACCTTC
CDR3 protein: CAVEERGANYGYTF

D gene: .
clone size: .
J gene: TRBJ1-2
V gene: TRBV7-2
CDR3 DNA: TGTGCCAGCAGCTTAAGACCAGGAATATATGGCTACACCTTC
CDR3 protein: CASSLRPGIYGYTF

D gene: .
clone size: .
J gene: TRBJ1-1
V gene: TRBV7-9
CDR3 DNA: TGTGCCAGCAGCTTGAGAAATGGCATGAACACTGAAGCTTTCTTT
CDR3 protein: CASSLRNGMNTEAFF

D gene: .
clone size: few
J gene: TRBJ1-3
V gene: TRBV19
CDR3 DNA: TGTGCCAGTAGTATGGGGACTCAACTGGCTGGAAACACCATATATTTT
CDR3 protein: CASSMGTQLAGNTIYF

D gene: TRBD1
clone size: many
J gene: TRBJ2-7
V gene: TRBV10-3
CDR3 DNA: TGTGCCATCAGTGAAACCGGGACAGGTCTTTCCTACGAGCAGTACTTC
CDR3 protein: CAISETGTGLSYEQYF

D gene: TRBD2
clone size: many
J gene: TRBJ2-2
V gene: TRBV5-5
CDR3 DNA: TGTGCCAGCAGCTTGACGGGAGGAGGGACCGGGGAGCTGTTTTTT
CDR3 protein: CASSLTGGGTGELFF

D gene: TRBD1
clone size: few
J gene: TRBJ2-7
V gene: TRBV7-2
CDR3 DNA: TGTGCCAGCAGTTCGACAGGGGCCGAGCAGTACTTC
CDR3 protein: CASSSTGAEQYF

D gene: TRBD2
clone size: .
J gene: TRBJ2-1
V gene: TRBV6-2/TRBV6-3
CDR3 DNA: TGTGCCAGCAGTTTTTATACTAGCGCTATCTCCTACAATGAGCAGTTCTTC
CDR3 protein: CASSFYTSAISYNEQFF

D gene: .
clone size: many
J gene: TRBJ1-2
V gene: TRBV10-3
CDR3 DNA: TGTGCCATCAGTGAGCCTGGACGGACCTATGGCTACACCTTC
CDR3 protein: CAISEPGRTYGYTF

D gene: .
clone size: few
J gene: TRBJ2-7
V gene: TRBV15
CDR3 DNA: TGTGCCACCAGCAGTAGACTTGGACCGGAAGCCTACGAGCAGTACTTC
CDR3 protein: CATSSRLGPEAYEQYF

D gene: .
clone size: many
J gene: TRBJ2-3
V gene: TRBV11-2
CDR3 DNA: TGTGCCAGCAGCTTACGCCAGGGAGGAATCACAGATACGCAGTATTTT
CDR3 protein: CASSLRQGGITDTQYF

D gene: .
clone size: many
J gene: TRBJ1-6
V gene: TRBV9
CDR3 DNA: TGTGCCAGCAGCGTAGGACTTGACAATTCACCCCTCCACTTT
CDR3 protein: CASSVGLDNSPLHF

D gene: .
clone size: many
J gene: TRBJ1-2
V gene: TRBV12-3/TRBV12-4
CDR3 DNA: TGTGCCAGCAGTCCCCACACGGGAACTCCGGGTGGCTACACCTTC
CDR3 protein: CASSPHTGTPGGYTF

D gene: .
clone size: once
J gene: TRBJ2-3
V gene: TRBV24-1
CDR3 DNA: TGTGCCACCAGTGATTTTGCCCTCCGGGATGGCACAGATACGCAGTATTTT
CDR3 protein: CATSDFALRDGTDTQYF

D gene: .
clone size: few
J gene: TRBJ2-7
V gene: TRBV7-9
CDR3 DNA: TGTGCCAGCAGCTTAGCGGGCACCCCCTCCTACGAGCAGTACTTC
CDR3 protein: CASSLAGTPSYEQYF

D gene: .
clone size: .
J gene: TRBJ2-3
V gene: TRBV11-1
CDR3 DNA: TGTGCCAGCAGCTTAGCGGTCGGAAGGGAAGATACGCAGTATTTT
CDR3 protein: CASSLAVGREDTQYF

D gene: TRBD2
clone size: .
J gene: TRBJ2-3
V gene: TRBV6-5
CDR3 DNA: TGTGCCAGCAGTTCTCTAAGCGGGAGTAGGGATACGCAGTATTTT
CDR3 protein: CASSSLSGSRDTQYF

D gene: TRBD1
clone size: .
J gene: TRBJ2-3
V gene: TRBV20-1
CDR3 DNA: TGCAGTGCTCTTACAGGGGGGAACACAGATACGCAGTATTTT
CDR3 protein: CSALTGGNTDTQYF

D gene: .
clone size: .
J gene: TRBJ1-2
V gene: TRBV25-1
CDR3 DNA: TGTGCCAGCAGTGAAATGGGGGAGGCGGCTTATGGCTACACCTTC
CDR3 protein: CASSEMGEAAYGYTF

D gene: TRBD2
clone size: many
J gene: TRBJ2-7
V gene: TRBV19
CDR3 DNA: TGTGCCAGTTCACTAGCGGGAGACTCCTCCCAAAACTACGAGCAGTACTTC
CDR3 protein: CASSLAGDSSQNYEQYF

D gene: TRBD2
clone size: few
J gene: TRBJ2-7
V gene: TRBV20-1
CDR3 DNA: TGCAGTGCAACTAAGCCCCCGACTAGCGGGAGTCTCCACGAGCAGTACTTC
CDR3 protein: CSATKPPTSGSLHEQYF

D gene: TRBD1
clone size: .
J gene: TRBJ1-1
V gene: TRBV29-1
CDR3 DNA: TGCAGCGTTGCAGGGGGGGACACTGAGGCTTTCTTT
CDR3 protein: CSVAGGDTEAFF

D gene: .
clone size: many
J gene: TRBJ1-4
V gene: TRBV5-1
CDR3 DNA: TGCGCCAGCACCCAGGGCCCCAGGGAAAAACTGTTTTTT
CDR3 protein: CASTQGPREKLFF

D gene: TRBD1
clone size: many
J gene: TRBJ1-4
V gene: TRBV19
CDR3 DNA: TGTGCCAGTAGATTGATGGGGGGACAGACCGAAAAACTGTTTTTT
CDR3 protein: CASRLMGGQTEKLFF

D gene: TRBD1
clone size: .
J gene: TRBJ1-2
V gene: TRBV5-1
CDR3 DNA: TGCGCCAGCAGCTCGGGGGGGACAGGGCCTCAATTTAACTATGGCTACACCTTC
CDR3 protein: CASSSGGTGPQFNYGYTF